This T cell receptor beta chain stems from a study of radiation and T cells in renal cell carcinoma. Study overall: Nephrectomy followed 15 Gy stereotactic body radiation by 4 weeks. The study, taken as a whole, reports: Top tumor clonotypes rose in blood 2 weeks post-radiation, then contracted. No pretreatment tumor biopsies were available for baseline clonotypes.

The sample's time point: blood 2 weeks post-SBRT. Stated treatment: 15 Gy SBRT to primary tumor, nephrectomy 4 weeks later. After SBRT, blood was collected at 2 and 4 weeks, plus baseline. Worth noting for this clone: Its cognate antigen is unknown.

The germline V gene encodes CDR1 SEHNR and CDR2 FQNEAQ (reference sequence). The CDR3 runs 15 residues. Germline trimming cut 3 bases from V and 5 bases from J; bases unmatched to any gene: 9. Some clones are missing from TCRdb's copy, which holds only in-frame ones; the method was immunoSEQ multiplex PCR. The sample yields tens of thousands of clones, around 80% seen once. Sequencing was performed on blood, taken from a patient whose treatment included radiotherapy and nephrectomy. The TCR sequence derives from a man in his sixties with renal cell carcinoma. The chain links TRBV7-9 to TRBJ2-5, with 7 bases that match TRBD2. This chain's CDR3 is CASSFGGRATETQYF. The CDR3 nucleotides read TGTGCCAGCAGCTTTGGTGGGAGGGCCACGGAGACCCAGTACTTC.